This T cell receptor beta chain was documented in a study of control samples from healthy donors and cancer patients. Germline CDR1 is LGHDT and CDR2 is YNNKEL (reference sequence). The CDR3 consists of 13 residues. The V end was cut by 0 bases, the J end by 5 bases, with 5 bases between. Repertoires were generated with immunoSEQ multiplex PCR, while TCRdb's copy carries only in-frame clones and drops some. Among 90,000 to 100,000 clones, 79% were seen once, and the ten largest hold about 10%. The TCR was taken from a woman aged 25 to 39 in good health. The chain links TRBV3-1 (or the pseudogene TRBV3-2) to TRBJ2-4, with D hard to call. The specimen sequenced was blood. CDR3 residues: CASSQDSQNIQYF. The CDR3 nucleotides are TGTGCCAGCAGCCAAGACAGCCAAAACATTCAGTACTTC.